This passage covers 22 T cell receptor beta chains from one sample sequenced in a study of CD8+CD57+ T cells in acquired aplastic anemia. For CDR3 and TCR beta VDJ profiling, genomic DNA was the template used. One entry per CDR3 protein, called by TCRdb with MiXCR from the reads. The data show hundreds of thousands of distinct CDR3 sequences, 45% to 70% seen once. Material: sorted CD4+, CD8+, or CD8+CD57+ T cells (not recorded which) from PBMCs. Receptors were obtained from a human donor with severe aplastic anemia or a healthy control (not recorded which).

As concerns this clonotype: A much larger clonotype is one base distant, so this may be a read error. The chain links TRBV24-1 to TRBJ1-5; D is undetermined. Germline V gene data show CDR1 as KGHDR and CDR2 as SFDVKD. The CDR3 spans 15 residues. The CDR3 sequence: CASSLSLGDNQPQHF. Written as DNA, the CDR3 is TGTGCCAGCAGTTTATCACTGGGTGACAATCAGCCCCAGCATTTT.

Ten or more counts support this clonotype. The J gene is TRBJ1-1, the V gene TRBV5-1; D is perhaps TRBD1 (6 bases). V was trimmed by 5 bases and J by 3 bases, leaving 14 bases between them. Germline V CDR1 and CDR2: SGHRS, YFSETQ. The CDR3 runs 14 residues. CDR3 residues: CASRATPGDTEAFF. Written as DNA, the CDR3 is TGCGCCAGCAGGGCCACCCCAGGGGACACTGAAGCTTTCTTT. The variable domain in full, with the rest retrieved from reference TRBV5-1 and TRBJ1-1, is KAGVTQTPRYLIKTRGQQVTLSCSPISGHRSVSWYQQTPGQGLQFLFEYFSETQRNKGNFPGRFSGRQFSNSRSEMNVSTLELGDSALYLCASRATPGDTEAFFGQGTRLTVV.

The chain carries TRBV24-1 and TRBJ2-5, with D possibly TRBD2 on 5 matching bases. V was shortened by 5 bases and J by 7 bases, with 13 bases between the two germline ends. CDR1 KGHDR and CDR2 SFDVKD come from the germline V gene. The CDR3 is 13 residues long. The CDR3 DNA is TGTGCCACCAGTGGAGGTAGCGAAGGGACCCAGTACTTC. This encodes CATSGGSEGTQYF.

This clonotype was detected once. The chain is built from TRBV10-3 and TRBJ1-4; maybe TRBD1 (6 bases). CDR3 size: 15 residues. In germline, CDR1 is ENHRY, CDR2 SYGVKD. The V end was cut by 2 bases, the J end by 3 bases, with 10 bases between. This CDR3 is CAISERGPANEKLFF. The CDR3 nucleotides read TGTGCCATCAGTGAGCGGGGGCCAGCTAATGAAAAACTGTTTTTT.

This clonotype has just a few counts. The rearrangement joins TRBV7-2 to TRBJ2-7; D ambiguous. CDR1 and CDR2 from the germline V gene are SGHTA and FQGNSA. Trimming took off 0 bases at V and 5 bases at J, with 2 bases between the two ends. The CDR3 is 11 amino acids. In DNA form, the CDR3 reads TGTGCCAGCAGCTTAGCGGACGAGCAGTACTTC. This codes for CASSLADEQYF.

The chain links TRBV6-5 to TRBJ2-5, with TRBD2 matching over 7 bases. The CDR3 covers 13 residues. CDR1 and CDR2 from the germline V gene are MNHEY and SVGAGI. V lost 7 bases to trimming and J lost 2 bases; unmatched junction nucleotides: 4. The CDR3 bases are TGTGCCAGCATAGCAGCGGGACAAGAGACCCAGTACTTC. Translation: CASIAAGQETQYF.

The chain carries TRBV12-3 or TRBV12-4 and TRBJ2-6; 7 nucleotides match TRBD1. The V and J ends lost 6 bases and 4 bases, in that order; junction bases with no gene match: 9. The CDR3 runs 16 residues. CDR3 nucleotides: TGTGCCAGCAGACGCCCGACAGGGTTCGGGGCCAACGTCCTGACTTTC. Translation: CASRRPTGFGANVLTF.

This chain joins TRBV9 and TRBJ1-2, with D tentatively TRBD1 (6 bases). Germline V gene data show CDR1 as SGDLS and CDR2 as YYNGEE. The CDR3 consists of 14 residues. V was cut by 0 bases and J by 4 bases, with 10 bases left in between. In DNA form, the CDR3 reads TGTGCCAGCAGCGTAGCGGACAGTAGCTATGGCTACACCTTC. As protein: CASSVADSSYGYTF.

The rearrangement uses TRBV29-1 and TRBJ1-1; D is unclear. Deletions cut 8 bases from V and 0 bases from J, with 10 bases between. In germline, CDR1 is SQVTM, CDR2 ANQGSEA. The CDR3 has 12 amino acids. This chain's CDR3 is CSRGRLNTEAFF. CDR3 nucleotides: TGCAGCAGAGGACGGTTGAACACTGAAGCTTTCTTT.

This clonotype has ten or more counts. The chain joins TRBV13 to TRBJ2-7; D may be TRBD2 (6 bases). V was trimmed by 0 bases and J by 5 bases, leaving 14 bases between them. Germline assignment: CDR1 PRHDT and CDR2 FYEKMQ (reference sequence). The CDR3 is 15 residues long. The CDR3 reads CASSLGGRGSDEQYF. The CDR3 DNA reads TGTGCCAGCAGCTTAGGAGGACGGGGGTCTGACGAGCAGTACTTC.

CDR3 DNA: TGCAGTGCTAGAGAGGGACAAGGGGTAGTGGATACGCAGTATTTT. Its translation: CSAREGQGVVDTQYF. The chain joins TRBV20-1 to TRBJ2-3; a possible D gene is TRBD1 (6 bases). CDR1 is DFQATT, CDR2 SNEGSKA, per germline (reference sequence). This CDR3 spans 15 amino acids. Deletions cut 0 bases from V and 6 bases from J, with 16 bases between.

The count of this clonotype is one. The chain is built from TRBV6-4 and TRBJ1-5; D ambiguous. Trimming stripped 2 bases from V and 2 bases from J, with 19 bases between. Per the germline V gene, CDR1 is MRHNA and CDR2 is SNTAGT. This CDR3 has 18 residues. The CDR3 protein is CASSDPRSGESGNQPQHF. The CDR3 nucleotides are TGTGCCAGCAGTGACCCCCGTAGCGGGGAGTCAGGCAATCAGCCCCAGCATTTT.

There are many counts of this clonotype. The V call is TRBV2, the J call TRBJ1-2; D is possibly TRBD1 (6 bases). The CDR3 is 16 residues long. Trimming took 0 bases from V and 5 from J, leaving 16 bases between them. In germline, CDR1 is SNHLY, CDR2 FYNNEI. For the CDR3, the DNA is TGTGCCAGCAGTGAAGCGCAGGCAGGGGTAGGGTATGGCTACACCTTC. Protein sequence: CASSEAQAGVGYGYTF.

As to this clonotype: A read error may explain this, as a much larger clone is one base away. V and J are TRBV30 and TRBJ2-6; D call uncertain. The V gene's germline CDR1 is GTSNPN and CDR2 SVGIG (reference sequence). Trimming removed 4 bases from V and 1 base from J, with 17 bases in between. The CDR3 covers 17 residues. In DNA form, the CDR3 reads TGTGCCTGGACAGTAGCTCTCATTTCGTCTGGGGCCAACGTCCTGACTTTC. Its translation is CAWTVALISSGANVLTF.

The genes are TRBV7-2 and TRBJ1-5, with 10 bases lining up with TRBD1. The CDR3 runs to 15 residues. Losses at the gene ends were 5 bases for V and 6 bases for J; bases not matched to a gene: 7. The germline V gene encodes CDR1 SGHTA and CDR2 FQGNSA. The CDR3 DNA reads TGTGCCAGCAGCGCCCGACAGGGGGCTGGTCAGCCCCAGCATTTT. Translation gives CASSARQGAGQPQHF.

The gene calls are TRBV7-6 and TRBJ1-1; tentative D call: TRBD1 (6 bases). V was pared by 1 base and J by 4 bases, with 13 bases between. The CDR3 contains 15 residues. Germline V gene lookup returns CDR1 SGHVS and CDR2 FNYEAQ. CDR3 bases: TGTGCCAGCAGCTTAGAGACGGGGGCGAGCACTGAAGCTTTCTTT. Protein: CASSLETGASTEAFF.

CDR3: CASRHSYSNTEAFF. CDR3 DNA: TGTGCCAGTCGACACAGTTACAGTAACACTGAAGCTTTCTTT. V is TRBV19 and J is TRBJ1-1; D gene ambiguous. V lost 8 bases to trimming and J lost 2 bases, with 15 bases between them. The V gene's germline CDR1 is LNHDA and CDR2 SQIVND (reference sequence). The CDR3 totals 14 residues.

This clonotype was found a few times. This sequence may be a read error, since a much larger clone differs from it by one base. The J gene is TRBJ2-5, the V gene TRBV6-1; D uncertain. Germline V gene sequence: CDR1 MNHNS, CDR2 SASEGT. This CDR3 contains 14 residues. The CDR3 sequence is CAGSYFGLLETQYF. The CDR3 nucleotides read TGTGCCGGCAGTTATTTTGGGCTGTTAGAGACCCAGTACTTC.

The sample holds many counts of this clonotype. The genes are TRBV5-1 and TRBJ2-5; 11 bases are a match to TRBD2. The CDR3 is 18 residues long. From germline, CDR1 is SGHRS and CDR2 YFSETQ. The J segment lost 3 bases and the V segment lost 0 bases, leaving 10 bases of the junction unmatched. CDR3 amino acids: CASSLALQLAGDKETQYF. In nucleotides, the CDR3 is TGCGCCAGCAGCTTGGCCCTCCAACTAGCGGGAGATAAAGAGACCCAGTACTTC.

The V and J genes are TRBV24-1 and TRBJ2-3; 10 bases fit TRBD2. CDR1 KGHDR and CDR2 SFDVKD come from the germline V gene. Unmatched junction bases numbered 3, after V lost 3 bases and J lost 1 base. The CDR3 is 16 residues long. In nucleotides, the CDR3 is TGTGCCACCAGTGATCCCGGACTAGCGGGCACAGATACGCAGTATTTT. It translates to CATSDPGLAGTDTQYF.

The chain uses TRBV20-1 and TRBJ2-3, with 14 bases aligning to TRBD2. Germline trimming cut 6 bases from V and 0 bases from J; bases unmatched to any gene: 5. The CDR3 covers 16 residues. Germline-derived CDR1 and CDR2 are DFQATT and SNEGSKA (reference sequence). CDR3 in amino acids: CSAGLAGGSSTDTQYF. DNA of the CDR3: TGCAGTGCAGGACTAGCGGGGGGAAGTAGCACAGATACGCAGTATTTT.

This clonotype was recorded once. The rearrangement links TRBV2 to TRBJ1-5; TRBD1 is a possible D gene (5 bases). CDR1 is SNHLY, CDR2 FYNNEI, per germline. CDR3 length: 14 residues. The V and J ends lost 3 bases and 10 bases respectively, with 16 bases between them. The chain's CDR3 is CASSDSGPGIPQHF. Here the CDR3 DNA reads TGTGCCAGCAGTGATTCCGGGCCAGGGATTCCCCAGCATTTT.